Shown below are 6 T cell receptor beta chains from a single sample sequenced in a study of control samples from healthy donors and cancer patients. TCRdb keeps only in-frame clones here, not all; method: immunoSEQ multiplex PCR. The sample lists approximately 170,000 clones, about 93% occurring once. Sequencing input: blood. The receptors stem from a woman between 55 and 75 years old in good health.

This sequence joins TRBV12-5 and TRBJ2-4; 16 bases fit TRBD2. Trimming at V came to 4 bases and at J to 1 base, leaving 1 base not matched to a gene. Germline CDR1 LGHNT, CDR2 FRNRAP. This CDR3 comprises 17 residues. Written as DNA, the CDR3 is TGTGCTAGTGGTTCGGGACTAGCGGGGGGGGCCAAAAACATTCAGTACTTC. This sequence encodes CASGSGLAGGAKNIQYF. The full variable domain, completed using reference TRBV12-5 and TRBJ2-4, is DARVTQTPRHKVTEMGQEVTMRCQPILGHNTVFWYRQTMMQGLELLAYFRNRAPLDDSGMPKDRFSAEMPDATLATLKIQPSEPRDSAVYFCASGSGLAGGAKNIQYFGAGTRLSVL.

The chain combines TRBV10-3 with TRBJ1-2; 9 bases agree with TRBD1. CDR1 and CDR2 from the germline V gene are ENHRY and SYGVKD. V lost 9 bases to trimming and J lost 4 bases; unmatched junction nucleotides: 9. This CDR3 comprises 14 residues. The CDR3 DNA reads TGTGCCATGAAAATGGACAGGGGTAGCTATGGCTACACCTTC. Translating gives CAMKMDRGSYGYTF.

The chain combines TRBV7-9 with TRBJ1-2, with TRBD1 matching 7 bases. V gave up 2 bases and J gave up 6 bases; unmatched junction bases: 9. The length of the CDR3 is 15 residues. Germline loops: CDR1 SEHNR, CDR2 FQNEAQ (reference sequence). The CDR3 reads CASSLWGQPQDGYTF. DNA of the CDR3: TGTGCCAGCAGCTTATGGGGACAGCCCCAGGATGGCTACACCTTC.

The J gene is TRBJ1-1, the V gene TRBV6-5; 10 bases fit TRBD1. V shed 6 bases and J 4 bases; nucleotides not matched to a gene: 5. In germline, CDR1 is MNHEY, CDR2 SVGAGI. This CDR3 is 14 amino acids long. CDR3: CASRGQGTGTEAFF. CDR3 nucleotide sequence: TGTGCCAGCAGGGGACAGGGGACGGGCACTGAAGCTTTCTTT.

This sequence joins TRBV18 and TRBJ1-5; D might be TRBD1 (5 bases). V dropped 2 bases and J dropped 6 bases, with 11 bases sitting between them. Germline loops: CDR1 KGHSH, CDR2 LQKENI. The CDR3 consists of 14 residues. The CDR3 sequence: CASSPGAGSQPQHF. In DNA, the CDR3 is TGTGCCAGCTCACCAGGGGCAGGGAGTCAGCCCCAGCATTTT. Based on the CDR3 plus reference TRBV18 and TRBJ1-5, the full variable domain is NAGVMQNPRHLVRRRGQEARLRCSPMKGHSHVYWYRQLPEEGLKFMVYLQKENIIDESGMPKERFSAEFPKEGPSILRIQQVVRGDSAAYFCASSPGAGSQPQHFGDGTRLSIL.

The chain joins TRBV5-4 to TRBJ1-2, with D perhaps matching TRBD1 (6 bases). Germline values: CDR1 SGHNT, CDR2 YYREEE (reference sequence). Trimming removed 0 bases from V and 5 bases from J, with 11 bases in between. This CDR3 has 14 residues. CDR3 loop: CASSLVGQQYGYTF. CDR3 DNA: TGTGCCAGCAGCTTGGTGGGACAACAGTATGGCTACACCTTC.